The clone carrying this T cell receptor beta chain has a handful of counts. The sample comes from a study of cytomegalovirus exposure and HLA in healthy donors. The V gene end was trimmed by 5 bases and the J gene end by 2 bases; junction bases not matched to a gene: 3. In germline, CDR1 is GTSNPN, CDR2 SVGIG (reference sequence). This CDR3 is 14 amino acids long. The PCR made use of 60 Vbeta and 13 Jbeta primers. TCRdb's copy holds only in-frame clones and misses some; the assay was immunoSEQ multiplex PCR. Here the sample spans 80,000 or so clones, roughly a tenth being singletons. This sequence originates from a man aged 55 to 70 in good health and CMV-seropositive. The sequencing sample was made of PBMCs. The V call is TRBV30, the J call TRBJ1-5; TRBD1 matches at 10 bases. Here the CDR3 reads CAWGTGAGNQPQHF. In DNA form, the CDR3 reads TGTGCCTGGGGGACAGGGGCGGGCAATCAGCCCCAGCATTTT.